The 21 T cell receptor beta chains below were found in one sample sequenced in a study of shared clonotypes between healthy human individuals. Produced via immunoSEQ multiplex PCR; TCRdb's table is partial and in-frame only. The data show approximately 2.5 million clones, with approximately 90% seen just once and about 0.13% held by the top ten. Sequences were obtained from naive CD4+ T cells sorted from blood. Subset denoted: CD45RA+ positively selected. Every receptor here comes from a man between 18 and 29 years old in good health.

For the CDR3, the DNA is TGTGCCAGCAGTGTGACAGGGGAGAACACTGAAGCTTTCTTT. Translated, it gives CASSVTGENTEAFF. The chain employs TRBV6-1 and TRBJ1-1; 8 bases are a match to TRBD1. Per the germline V gene, CDR1 is MNHNS and CDR2 is SASEGT. V shed 4 bases and J 1 base; nucleotides not matched to a gene: 2. The CDR3 covers 14 residues.

This chain uses TRBV11-2 with TRBJ2-6; D is uncertain. The V gene's germline CDR1 is SGHAT and CDR2 FQNNGV. V was cut by 3 bases and J by 0 bases, with 6 bases left in between. The CDR3 loop spans 15 amino acids. The CDR3 region has the DNA TGTGCCAGCAGCTTTATTAGCTCTGGGGCCAACGTCCTGACTTTC. It specifies CASSFISSGANVLTF.

V gene TRBV19 combines with J gene TRBJ2-1, with 7 bases lining up with TRBD2. V was clipped by 10 bases and J by 4 bases; unmatched bases: 7. The V gene's germline CDR1 is LNHDA and CDR2 SQIVND (reference sequence). This CDR3 has 13 residues. The CDR3 DNA reads TGTGCCACAAGACTAGCTATTTACAATGAGCAGTTCTTC. This gives the protein CATRLAIYNEQFF.

The chain links TRBV28 to TRBJ2-7, with TRBD1 matching over 9 bases. CDR1 is MDHEN and CDR2 is SYDVKM in the germline V gene. There are 15 residues in the CDR3. With 6 bases clipped from V and 6 bases from J, the junction kept 12 bases outside the gene matches. CDR3 DNA sequence: TGTGCCAGCAGGACCCCGGGACAGGGCTCAGGCGAGCAGTACTTC. Protein: CASRTPGQGSGEQYF.

The V and J genes are TRBV6-5 and TRBJ2-2, with D possibly being TRBD1 or TRBD2 (5 bases each). From germline, CDR1 is MNHEY and CDR2 SVGAGI. CDR3 size: 15 residues. Trimming removed 4 bases at V and 4 bases at J, with 13 bases between. As DNA, the CDR3 is TGTGCCAGCAGTTGGGCCCTCGGGACCACCGGGGAGCTGTTTTTT. Encoded protein: CASSWALGTTGELFF.

The chain carries TRBV28 and TRBJ2-7; D not resolved. Germline loops: CDR1 MDHEN, CDR2 SYDVKM. There are 14 residues in the CDR3. Between the trimmed V and J ends, which lost 3 bases and 0 bases, there was a span of 9 bases. The CDR3 sequence: CASSFRDYSYEQYF. Written as DNA, the CDR3 is TGTGCCAGCAGTTTTAGGGATTACTCCTACGAGCAGTACTTC.

The chain couples TRBV7-2 to TRBJ1-2, with 7 positions matching TRBD1. The CDR3 is made up of 13 amino acids. V shed 8 bases and J 3 bases; nucleotides not matched to a gene: 6. Germline V lookup: CDR1 SGHTA, CDR2 FQGNSA. The CDR3, as DNA: TGTGCCAGCGGATCGACAGGGCACTATGGCTACACCTTC. Translation: CASGSTGHYGYTF. The whole variable domain, filled in from reference TRBV7-2 and TRBJ1-2, reads GAGVSQSPSNKVTEKGKDVELRCDPISGHTALYWYRQSLGQGLEFLIYFQGNSAPDKSGLPSDRFSAERTGGSVSTLTIQRTQQEDSAVYLCASGSTGHYGYTFGSGTRLTVV.

V gene TRBV10-2 combines with J gene TRBJ1-5, with D perhaps TRBD1 (5 bases). The germline V gene encodes CDR1 WSHSY and CDR2 SAAADI. Deletions cut 6 bases from V and 7 bases from J, with 13 bases between. This CDR3 has 13 amino acids. In DNA, the CDR3 is TGCGCCAGCAGGGCAGGGTTAAACCAGCCCCAGCATTTT. Translation: CASRAGLNQPQHF.

V usage is TRBV5-1 and J usage is TRBJ2-5, with 12 bases matching TRBD2. Germline CDR1 and CDR2: SGHRS and YFSETQ. V shed 4 bases and J 5 bases; nucleotides not matched to a gene: 3. This CDR3 region has 14 residues. The CDR3 DNA sequence: TGCGCCAGCAGCGCCGGGACTAGCGGGGAGACCCAGTACTTC. The encoded protein is CASSAGTSGETQYF.

V is TRBV10-3 and J is TRBJ2-1; 7 nucleotides match TRBD2. Looked up from germline, CDR1 is ENHRY and CDR2 is SYGVKD. Trimming at V came to 4 bases and at J to 7 bases, leaving 10 bases not matched to a gene. There are 15 residues in the CDR3. The CDR3 nucleotides read TGTGCCATCAGTGGCGTCGGACTAGGGAAGAATGAGCAGTTCTTC. Amino acids: CAISGVGLGKNEQFF.

This clone appeared a single time. The chain couples TRBV2 to TRBJ2-5, with D perhaps TRBD1 (5 bases). CDR3 length: 14 residues. V was cut by 3 bases and J by 5 bases, with 13 bases left in between. Germline CDR1 and CDR2: SNHLY and FYNNEI. The CDR3 here is CASSEGRHRETQYF. Here the CDR3 DNA reads TGTGCCAGCAGTGAGGGGCGACACAGGGAGACCCAGTACTTC. Combining the CDR3 with reference TRBV2 and TRBJ2-5 gives the whole variable domain EPEVTQTPSHQVTQMGQEVILRCVPISNHLYFYWYRQILGQKVEFLVSFYNNEISEKSEIFDDQFSVERPDGSNFTLKIRSTKLEDSAMYFCASSEGRHRETQYFGPGTRLLVL.

On this clone itself: Other DNA sequences in the same sample also yield this CDR3. This rearrangement joins TRBV5-1 to TRBJ2-5, with 7 bases matching TRBD1. V was clipped by 4 bases and J by 1 base; unmatched bases: 4. CDR3 length equals 14 residues. CDR1 and CDR2 (germline): SGHRS, YFSETQ. The chain's CDR3 is CASSLGQAQETQYF. The CDR3 DNA reads as TGCGCCAGCAGCCTCGGACAGGCCCAAGAGACCCAGTACTTC.

Turning to this clone: Relative to the germline gene, one junction end is altered; a read error may explain this. V is TRBV28 and J is TRBJ2-5; possibly TRBD1 or TRBD2 for D (5 bases each). This CDR3 has 12 residues. The germline CDR1 and CDR2 sequences are MDHEN and SYDVKM. CDR3 in amino acids: CASSFNRGVADF. Written as DNA, the CDR3 is TGTGCCAGCAGTTTCAACCGGGGCGTTGCTGACTTC.

The V call is TRBV19, the J call TRBJ2-3; no firm D call. CDR1 and CDR2 from the germline V gene are LNHDA and SQIVND (reference sequence). V was pared by 0 bases and J by 0 bases, with 16 bases between. The CDR3 is made up of 18 amino acids. The CDR3 sequence: CASSIDRSLARSTDTQYF. In nucleotides, the CDR3 is TGTGCCAGTAGTATAGATCGGAGTCTGGCAAGAAGCACAGATACGCAGTATTTT.

J is TRBJ2-1 and V is TRBV28, with TRBD1 as a possible D gene (6 bases). V was cut by 3 bases and J by 8 bases, with 11 bases left in between. CDR3 length: 13 residues. The germline gives CDR1 MDHEN, CDR2 SYDVKM. The CDR3 DNA reads TGTGCCAGCAGTTTGCGGGCAGGGGATGAGCAGTTCTTC. Translated: CASSLRAGDEQFF.

The chain joins TRBV6-5 to TRBJ2-3; 7 nucleotides agree with TRBD2. This CDR3 region has 16 residues. V lost 0 bases to trimming and J lost 4 bases; unmatched junction nucleotides: 7. The germline gives CDR1 MNHEY, CDR2 SVGAGI. The CDR3 is CASSYSGGRIADTQYF. CDR3 DNA sequence: TGTGCCAGCAGTTACTCGGGAGGGCGGATTGCAGATACGCAGTATTTT.

The chain links TRBV9 to TRBJ2-2, with D unclear. This CDR3 comprises 15 residues. Germline loops: CDR1 SGDLS, CDR2 YYNGEE. V gave up 0 bases and J gave up 3 bases, with 9 bases separating them. CDR3 residues: CASSVALLDTGELFF. The CDR3 DNA reads as TGTGCCAGCAGCGTAGCCCTACTTGACACCGGGGAGCTGTTTTTT.

About this clone: The sample holds other DNA sequences that translate to the same CDR3. This chain uses TRBV18 with TRBJ1-4, with TRBD1 as a possible D gene (5 bases). CDR1 is KGHSH and CDR2 is LQKENI in the germline V gene. Trimming removed 2 bases at V and 3 bases at J, with 7 bases between. CDR3 length: 14 residues. The CDR3 DNA is TGTGCCAGCTCACCAGGGGGTGCTAATGAAAAACTGTTTTTT. This codes for CASSPGGANEKLFF.

This chain links TRBV6-6 with TRBJ2-3; TRBD2 matches at 8 bases. The CDR3 sequence is 15 residues long. The ends lost 2 bases at V and 2 bases at J; junction bases unmatched: 3. CDR1 and CDR2 (germline): MNHNY, SVGAGI (reference sequence). The CDR3 sequence is CASSYGREVTDTQYF. The CDR3 DNA sequence: TGTGCCAGCAGTTACGGGCGGGAGGTCACAGATACGCAGTATTTT.

The V and J genes are TRBV11-2 and TRBJ2-2, with 10 bases aligning to TRBD2. Looked up from germline, CDR1 is SGHAT and CDR2 is FQNNGV. This CDR3 has 16 amino acids. V shed 2 bases and J 4 bases; nucleotides not matched to a gene: 4. The CDR3 nucleotides are TGTGCCAGCAGCTTAAGACCTAGCGGGGGCACCGGGGAGCTGTTTTTT. Protein: CASSLRPSGGTGELFF. Full variable domain (outside the CDR3, taken from reference TRBV11-2 and TRBJ2-2): EAGVAQSPRYKIIEKRQSVAFWCNPISGHATLYWYQQILGQGPKLLIQFQNNGVVDDSQLPKDRFSAERLKGVDSTLKIQPAKLEDSAVYLCASSLRPSGGTGELFFGEGSRLTVL.

The J gene is TRBJ2-3, the V gene TRBV7-2, with a weak D call TRBD2 (6 bases). This CDR3 is built from 17 residues. Germline-derived CDR1 and CDR2 are SGHTA and FQGNSA. V was pared by 3 bases and J by 1 base, with 17 bases between. Here the CDR3 DNA reads TGTGCCAGCAGCTTGAATCCCGGGACTGGAGGCACAGATACGCAGTATTTT. Protein: CASSLNPGTGGTDTQYF.